The source of this T cell receptor (beta chain) is a study of T cell changes during pregnancy in multiple sclerosis. There are a few counts of this clone. The data were produced by immunoSEQ multiplex PCR, yet TCRdb's version contains in-frame clones alone and is incomplete. This sample carries roughly 85,000 clones, roughly nine tenths of them seen once, and the ten largest clones take under 3%. J was trimmed by 4 bases and V by 4 bases; bases with no gene match: 5. Looked up from germline, CDR1 is SGHRS and CDR2 is YFSETQ. The CDR3 consists of 15 residues. The sequence came from a female donor with multiple sclerosis, enrolled in a pregnancy study. Sequenced here: peripheral blood, sampled in the first trimester of pregnancy. V usage is TRBV5-1 and J usage is TRBJ1-4; 9 nucleotides line up with TRBD1. The CDR3 protein is CASSTETGGNEKLFF. CDR3 bases: TGCGCCAGCAGCACAGAGACAGGGGGTAATGAAAAACTGTTTTTT.